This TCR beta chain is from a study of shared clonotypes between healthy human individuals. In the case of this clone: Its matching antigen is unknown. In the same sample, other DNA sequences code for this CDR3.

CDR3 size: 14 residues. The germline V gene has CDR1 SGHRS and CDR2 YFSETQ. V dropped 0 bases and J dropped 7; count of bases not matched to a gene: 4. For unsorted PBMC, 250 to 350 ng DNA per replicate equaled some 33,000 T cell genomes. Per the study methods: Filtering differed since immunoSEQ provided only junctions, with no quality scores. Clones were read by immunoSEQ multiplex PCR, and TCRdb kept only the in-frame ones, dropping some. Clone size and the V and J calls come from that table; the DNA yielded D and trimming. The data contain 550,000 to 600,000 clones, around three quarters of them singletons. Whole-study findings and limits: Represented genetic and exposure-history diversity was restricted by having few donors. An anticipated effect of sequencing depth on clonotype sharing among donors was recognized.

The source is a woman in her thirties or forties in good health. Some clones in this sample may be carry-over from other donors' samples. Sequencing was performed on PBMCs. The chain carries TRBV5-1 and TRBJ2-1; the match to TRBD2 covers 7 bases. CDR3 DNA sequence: TGCGCCAGCAGCTTGGGACTAGCCGAGAATGAGCAGTTCTTC. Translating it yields CASSLGLAENEQFF.